This TCR beta chain comes out of a study of shared clonotypes between healthy human individuals (TCRdb year 2020). Regarding the research as a whole: The cohort comprised a couple of women and three men aged 18 to 49 years. Libraries were prepared and TCR repertoires were sequenced by different laboratories using diverse techniques, in order to increase sequencing depth and limit assay-specific biases. For each donor, CD4 naive and CD4 memory were each run on three plates, CD8 naive on two plates, and CD8 memory on one plate. Each donor's leukapheresis produced roughly between about 0.9 and 9.5 billion PBMCs. To estimate repertoire size and how much clonotype sharing occurs between individuals, the study deeply sequenced the blood TCR repertoires of five healthy adults. On the study overall, not on this receptor specifically: Because the study included a small number of donors, the genetic and exposure-history diversity represented was limited. Estimated clonotype richness was generally larger for naive than for memory subsets. Only blood was sampled, and tissue TCR repertoires likely differ from those in blood. Compared with non-shared clonotypes, clonotypes shared by all four sorted-subset donors had higher generation probabilities. Incomplete sequencing was indicated by rarefaction of sorted-subset datasets, despite the large sequencing depth. Roughly 5% of naive CD4, 3.5% of naive CD8, approximately 2.2% of memory CD4, and more than 0.35% of memory CD8 clonotypes were shared across four donors. Based on pairwise subsampling, the degree of clonotype sharing among donors was expected to be affected by sequencing depth.

Healthy HIV-negative adults with no recently reported acute infections or vaccinations were included as donors. Only Caucasian adults living in Nashville, Tennessee, USA were represented among the donors. CD4+ T cells were enriched through magnetic negative selection, after which naive cells were positively selected on CD45RA and the remaining negative fraction served as the memory subset. Blood was obtained by leukapheresis, after which PBMCs were separated by Ficoll-Histopaque density gradient centrifugation and cryopreserved in liquid nitrogen vapor phase. Analytical flow cytometry was used to check the purity and quantity of every magnetically sorted T cell population. From each sorted fraction, genomic DNA was isolated and quantified by UV absorbance on a Nanodrop 2000c. With regard to this clone: Its antigen is still unknown. Base qualities are not provided; no much larger clone lies one nucleotide away.

Using the deep immunoSEQ assay, multiplex PCR amplified TCR CDR3 regions from genomic DNA. Extracted genomic DNA from each cell subset was spread evenly across all wells of several immunoSEQ 96-well plates, with each plate serving as a replicate. Each replicate PCR for sorted subsets received around 200 ng genomic DNA, equal to tens of thousands of T cell genomes. Purified libraries were measured with a Qubit 3.0 fluorometer, size-checked on a Bioanalyzer 2100, and measured again with the KAPA Library Quantification kit. Each immunoSEQ 96-well plate was sequenced on its own single-read 150-cycle Illumina NextSeq 550 flow cell. The published analysis was carried out like this. Because the immunoSEQ output held only junctional sequences and lacked quality scores, the filtering could not match the filtering applied to full-length reads. To assign V/J genes and CDR3, sequences were annotated against IMGT germline references using PyIR, a Python wrapper for IgBLAST v1.9. Reads with weak V/J assignments (E-value above 1e-6), missing CDR3, stop codons, out-of-frame junctions, or ambiguous translated residues were removed. V3J clonotypes were defined by identical inferred V gene, J gene, and CDR3 amino acid sequence. Percentage overlap between repertoires was calculated by dividing the number of shared unique clonotypes by the size of the smaller repertoire. Richness of each repertoire was evaluated using RTK rarefaction, the Chao1 estimator, and Recon v2.1 estimates of unobserved clonotypes. OLGA was used to compute generation probabilities for all TCRbeta clonotypes that the gDNA method yielded from a few donors. Imported from immuneACCESS, the table was reduced by TCRdb to in-frame sequences with V and J called. These copies leave out some clones; in studies compared against another copy, an unresolved V gene accounts for under half, and the cause of the remainder is not known. V, J and clone size derive from that table, while D and trimming were established from the DNA sequence. This sample comprises over 2 million clones, roughly 94% of them detected only once. The ten largest clones represent 0.1% to 0.15% of the sample.

The TCR was taken from a man aged 18 to 30 in good health. What was sequenced was naive CD4+ T cells sorted from blood. This specimen's cell subset or site label, interpreted: CD45RA+ positively selected.

In nucleotide form, the sequence is TGTGCCTGGAGAGACCCCGATACGGGACAGGTCTCCTACGAGCAGTACTTC. It encodes CAWRDPDTGQVSYEQYF. This receptor chain uses TRBV30 and TRBJ2-7, with 8 junctional bases fitting TRBD1. The germline V gene (reference sequence) sets CDR1 to GTSNPN and CDR2 to SVGIG. Inclusive of the bounding cysteine and phenylalanine, the CDR3 is 17 residues long. Only the CDR3 portion is preserved as DNA: 51 bases, with reading frame beginning at the first base. The germline V and J ends show losses of 3 bases and 0 bases respectively, and no gene match explains 13 bases of the junction.